The TCR beta chain described here comes from a study of T cells in Graves' hyperthyroidism and ophthalmopathy. Turning to the study itself: Peripheral blood collection took place at initial diagnosis, before any treatment.

Researchers took RNA transcripts and amplified the TCR beta CDR3 regions from them. Initially, a first-round RT-PCR of the TCR CDR3 employed the HTBI primer set. TCRdb analysed the multiplex PCR reads with MiXCR anew, one entry per CDR3 protein. Of about 530,000 distinct CDR3 sequences in the sample, approximately 17% are singletons; the top ten hold approximately 16%. Trimming took off 2 bases at V and 4 bases at J, with 14 bases between the two ends. This CDR3 is built from 14 residues. Germline-derived CDR1 and CDR2 are GTSNPN and SVGIG (reference sequence). This clonotype was seen many times. The TCR originated in a woman aged 18-29 years with Graves' ophthalmopathy. Sequencing input: blood. The chain couples TRBV30 to TRBJ1-2; weak D call: TRBD1 (6 bases). The CDR3 loop reads CAWSPQRGAYGYTF. CDR3 DNA: TGTGCCTGGAGTCCTCAGCGGGGGGCCTATGGCTACACCTTC.